The next 22 T cell receptor beta chains were all read from a single sample in a study of T cells in Graves' hyperthyroidism and ophthalmopathy (dated by TCRdb to about 2019). Libraries were built with multiplex PCR. Sequencing relied on an Illumina HiSeq 2000. The TCR beta CDR3 regions were amplified from the RNA transcripts. A first-round RT-PCR of the TCR CDR3 used the HTBI primer set with the Qiagen OneStep RT-PCR kit. TCRdb reworked the public reads: Q25 trimming with fastp, MiXCR clone assembly, productive beta chains retained. Entries are consolidated by CDR3 protein sequence, retaining the most common genes and DNA. For this sample there are around 450,000 distinct CDR3 sequences; 15% to 17% appear just once. The leading ten clones occupy just under 8% of the sample. The sample comprised blood. The receptors were sampled from a woman between 18 and 29 years old with Graves' hyperthyroidism.

DNA of the CDR3: TGTGCCATCAGTGGGGGACAGGGAATAATCTACAATGAGCAGTTCTTC. The encoded protein is CAISGGQGIIYNEQFF. The rearrangement joins TRBV10-3 to TRBJ2-1; 9 bases line up with TRBD1. V trimming: 4 bases; J trimming: 3 bases; junction bases outside the gene matches: 7. This CDR3 region has 16 residues. Germline V gene sequence: CDR1 ENHRY, CDR2 SYGVKD.

This clonotype was counted many times. J is TRBJ2-5 and V is TRBV12-3 or TRBV12-4; 9 bases line up with TRBD2. The CDR3 loop spans 15 amino acids. V trimming: 6 bases; J trimming: 5 bases; junction bases outside the gene matches: 10. The CDR3 bases are TGTGCCAGCAGGAAGGCGGGGGGGCCTGGTGAGACCCAGTACTTC. Translation gives CASRKAGGPGETQYF.

Many counts were recorded for this clonotype. This rearrangement joins TRBV11-2 to TRBJ2-7; D is possibly TRBD2 (6 bases). Trimming removed 6 bases at V and 6 bases at J, with 6 bases between. The CDR3 is made up of 10 amino acids. Per the germline V gene, CDR1 is SGHAT and CDR2 is FQNNGV. The CDR3 bases are TGTGCCAGCAGGGGGGGCGAGCAGTACTTC. Its protein is CASRGGEQYF. Complete variable domain (other parts from reference TRBV11-2 and TRBJ2-7): EAGVAQSPRYKIIEKRQSVAFWCNPISGHATLYWYQQILGQGPKLLIQFQNNGVVDDSQLPKDRFSAERLKGVDSTLKIQPAKLEDSAVYLCASRGGEQYFGPGTRLTVT.

This clonotype was seen a few times. This chain uses TRBV9 with TRBJ1-2; D is perhaps TRBD1 (5 bases). The germline V and J ends were trimmed by 4 bases and 10 bases, with 17 bases remaining between them. CDR1 SGDLS and CDR2 YYNGEE come from the germline V gene. The CDR3 contains 13 residues. As DNA, the CDR3 is TGTGCCAGCAGCCTTAGCCCTAAAGGGGACTACACCTTC. It yields the protein CASSLSPKGDYTF.

This clonotype was recorded at least ten times. The V gene is TRBV11-3, the J gene TRBJ2-3; no clear D gene. CDR1 and CDR2 (germline): SGHNT, YENEEA. CDR3 length equals 14 residues. The V end was cut by 5 bases, the J end by 0 bases, with 9 bases between. The DNA of the CDR3 is TGTGCCAGCAGCCCCCGTGACAGCACAGATACGCAGTATTTT. Encoded protein: CASSPRDSTDTQYF.

At least ten counts were recorded for this clonotype. This chain links TRBV6-1 with TRBJ1-5; 7 positions agree with TRBD1. This CDR3 contains 15 residues. Germline CDR1 and CDR2: MNHNS and SASEGT. V shed 7 bases and J 0 bases; nucleotides not matched to a gene: 6. This CDR3 is CASNPTGLSNQPQHF. The CDR3, as DNA: TGTGCCAGCAATCCGACAGGGCTTAGCAATCAGCCCCAGCATTTT.

This clonotype was observed at least ten times. The rearrangement links TRBV6-1 to TRBJ2-7; D gene unclear. V shed 7 bases and J shed 0 bases, with 16 bases lying between them. The CDR3 length is 15 residues. CDR1 is MNHNS and CDR2 is SASEGT in the germline V gene. DNA of the CDR3: TGTGCCAGCACCTCACAGATTGTCAGCTCCTACGAGCAGTACTTC. Translated: CASTSQIVSSYEQYF.

The chain recombines TRBV4-1 with TRBJ1-3, with D tentatively TRBD1 (6 bases). This CDR3 has 13 amino acids. V shed 2 bases and J shed 6 bases, with 8 bases lying between them. Germline values: CDR1 MGHRA, CDR2 YSYEKL. In DNA, the CDR3 is TGCGCCAGCAGCCAAAGGGGGGAAAACACCATATATTTT. It yields the protein CASSQRGENTIYF.

This clonotype was counted at least ten times. The rearrangement links TRBV7-6 to TRBJ1-4, with TRBD1 identical over 11 bases. The CDR3 length is 15 residues. V was clipped by 1 base and J by 11 bases; unmatched bases: 6. Germline assignment: CDR1 SGHVS and CDR2 FNYEAQ. This CDR3 is CASSLEPGQGEKLFF. DNA for the CDR3: TGTGCCAGCAGCTTAGAACCGGGACAGGGGGAGAAACTGTTTTTT.

In this sample, this clonotype turned up a few times. The chain combines TRBV5-1 with TRBJ2-5, with D unresolved. The CDR3 is 13 amino acids. V lost 3 bases and J lost 1, with 7 bases in between. From germline, CDR1 is SGHRS and CDR2 YFSETQ. The CDR3 region is CASSWATQETQYF. Written as DNA, the CDR3 is TGCGCCAGCAGCTGGGCAACCCAAGAGACCCAGTACTTC.

The V and J genes are TRBV6-4 and TRBJ2-7, with a tentative D call TRBD2 (6 bases). The germline V gene encodes CDR1 MRHNA and CDR2 SNTAGT. The V end lost 2 bases, the J end lost 2 bases, and 22 bases lay between the germline ends. This CDR3 has 18 amino acids. In nucleotides, the CDR3 is TGTGCCAGCAGTGACCTCGGGCAAGGAGGGTCGATCACCTACGAGCAGTACTTC. Protein sequence: CASSDLGQGGSITYEQYF.

At least ten counts were recorded for this clonotype. This sequence joins TRBV9 and TRBJ1-5; perhaps TRBD1 as D (6 bases). Germline V gene data show CDR1 as SGDLS and CDR2 as YYNGEE. The CDR3 runs 16 residues. The V and J ends lost 4 bases and 2 bases respectively, with 16 bases between them. In DNA, the CDR3 is TGTGCCAGCAGCTCGGGGGGGGGGGGCGGCAATCAGCCCCAGCATTTT. This translates into CASSSGGGGGNQPQHF.

This clonotype came up many times. This chain connects TRBV20-1 to TRBJ2-1; TRBD1 or TRBD2 may be the D gene (5 bases each). This CDR3 region has 11 residues. V lost 0 bases and J lost 9, with 6 bases in between. Germline V gives CDR1 DFQATT, CDR2 SNEGSKA (reference sequence). The chain's CDR3 is CSARERGEQFF. The CDR3 DNA reads as TGCAGTGCTAGAGAGAGGGGTGAGCAGTTCTTC.

This clonotype was counted ten times or more. The CDR3 loop is CASSEGVAVSNQPQHF. Written as DNA, the CDR3 is TGTGCCAGCAGTGAAGGCGTCGCGGTGAGCAATCAGCCCCAGCATTTT. This chain links TRBV2 with TRBJ1-5; no clear D gene. V dropped 1 base and J dropped 1 base, with 11 bases sitting between them. Per germline, CDR1 SNHLY and CDR2 FYNNEI. CDR3 size: 16 residues.

This clonotype occurred a few times. V and J are TRBV9 and TRBJ2-1, with 8 nucleotides matching TRBD2. The V and J ends lost 2 bases and 2 bases, in that order; junction bases with no gene match: 9. Germline loops: CDR1 SGDLS, CDR2 YYNGEE. The length of the CDR3 is 17 residues. DNA of the CDR3: TGTGCCAGCAGCGTCCTTCCTCAAGCGGGAGCCTACAATGAGCAGTTCTTC. This encodes CASSVLPQAGAYNEQFF.

The CDR3 sequence: CASSILREGTQYF. The CDR3, as DNA: TGTGCCAGTAGTATATTGCGGGAAGGGACCCAGTACTTC. The chain recombines TRBV19 with TRBJ2-5; TRBD2 might be the D (6 bases). CDR3 size: 13 residues. Germline values: CDR1 LNHDA, CDR2 SQIVND (reference sequence). V lost 2 bases and J lost 7, with 11 bases in between.

This clonotype was found many times. The genes are TRBV29-1 and TRBJ1-4, with 7 bases that match TRBD1. The ends lost 6 bases at V and 4 bases at J; junction bases unmatched: 2. This CDR3 has 12 residues. Germline assignment: CDR1 SQVTM and CDR2 ANQGSEA. The CDR3 is CSVGTDNEKLFF. For the CDR3, the DNA is TGCAGCGTGGGGACAGATAATGAAAAACTGTTTTTT. Combining the CDR3 with reference TRBV29-1 and TRBJ1-4 gives the whole variable domain SAVISQKPSRDICQRGTSLTIQCQVDSQVTMMFWYRQQPGQSLTLIATANQGSEATYESGFVIDKFPISRPNLTFSTLTVSNMSPEDSSIYLCSVGTDNEKLFFGSGTQLSVL.

This clonotype was counted at least ten times. The chain couples TRBV27 to TRBJ2-7; D is unclear. Deletions cut 0 bases from V and 0 bases from J, with 12 bases between. The CDR3 runs 16 residues. Germline assignment: CDR1 MNHEY and CDR2 SMNVEV (reference sequence). The CDR3 DNA sequence: TGTGCCAGCAGTTTATCGAGCAGCTCCCTCTCCTACGAGCAGTACTTC. The encoded protein is CASSLSSSSLSYEQYF.

This clonotype was detected many times. The chain joins TRBV3-1 to TRBJ2-1, with 8 bases aligning to TRBD2. Germline V CDR1 and CDR2: LGHDT, YNNKEL (reference sequence). With 5 bases clipped from V and 0 bases from J, the junction kept 3 bases outside the gene matches. The CDR3 length is 15 residues. The CDR3 bases are TGTGCCAGCAGCACTAGCGGTAGCTCCTACAATGAGCAGTTCTTC. The encoded protein is CASSTSGSSYNEQFF.

A few counts support this clonotype. The rearrangement uses TRBV4-1 and TRBJ1-5; the D gene is possibly TRBD1 (5 bases). Trimming left V 4 bases short and J 4 bases short, with 14 bases between. This CDR3 is 15 amino acids long. Germline lookup yields CDR1 MGHRA and CDR2 YSYEKL. CDR3 sequence reads: CASSRHFGANQPQHF. The CDR3 coding sequence is TGCGCCAGCAGCCGCCACTTTGGGGCTAATCAGCCCCAGCATTTT.

This clonotype was recorded many times. The chain carries TRBV4-1 and TRBJ2-1; a possible D gene is TRBD2 (7 bases). The CDR3 contains 15 residues. Deletions cut 3 bases from V and 6 bases from J, with 15 bases between. Germline loops: CDR1 MGHRA, CDR2 YSYEKL. The CDR3 sequence is CASSHPGAGANEQFF. CDR3 coding DNA: TGCGCCAGCAGCCACCCAGGGGCGGGAGCCAATGAGCAGTTCTTC.

This clonotype was found many times. The chain employs TRBV19 and TRBJ1-5; D perhaps matches TRBD1 (5 bases). Germline V gene lookup returns CDR1 LNHDA and CDR2 SQIVND (reference sequence). Between the trimmed V and J ends, which lost 5 bases and 7 bases, there was a span of 18 bases. This CDR3 is 15 amino acids long. The CDR3 nucleotides read TGTGCCAGTAGTCCCACCCCAGGGCAAGAACAGCCCCAGCATTTT. Translation gives CASSPTPGQEQPQHF. Using reference TRBV19 and TRBJ1-5 for the parts outside the CDR3, the full variable domain is DGGITQSPKYLFRKEGQNVTLSCEQNLNHDAMYWYRQDPGQGLRLIYYSQIVNDFQKGDIAEGYSVSREKKESFPLTVTSAQKNPTAFYLCASSPTPGQEQPQHFGDGTRLSIL.